Below, 27 T cell receptor beta chains from the same sample are listed, as sequenced in a study of cytomegalovirus exposure and HLA in healthy donors. With 60 Vbeta and 13 Jbeta primers, the PCR was carried out. Clones were read by immunoSEQ multiplex PCR, and TCRdb kept only the in-frame ones, dropping some. The sample lists 25,000 to 35,000 clones; roughly two fifths were seen once. The specimen was PBMCs. All receptors come from a woman in her forties or fifties in good health and CMV-seronegative.

This chain joins TRBV15 and TRBJ2-7; D possibly corresponds to TRBD2 (6 bases). Germline V gene lookup returns CDR1 LNHNV and CDR2 YYDKDF (reference sequence). The CDR3 runs to 16 residues. V was clipped by 0 bases and J by 3 bases, with 15 bases between them. The DNA for the CDR3 is TGTGCCACCAGCAGAGATCGAGTCGGGCGGGACTACGAGCAGTACTTC. Translating gives CATSRDRVGRDYEQYF.

Remarks on this clone: The sample has other DNA sequences that encode this CDR3 too. The rearrangement uses TRBV7-6 and TRBJ1-5; D is undetermined. The V end was cut by 1 base, the J end by 7 bases, with 8 bases between. The germline V gene has CDR1 SGHVS and CDR2 FNYEAQ. This CDR3 is built from 13 residues. CDR3 in DNA: TGTGCCAGCAGCTTAGGAGAGGGCCAGCCCCAGCATTTT. Encoded protein: CASSLGEGQPQHF.

The V and J genes are TRBV4-1 and TRBJ2-2; 11 bases line up with TRBD1. CDR3 size: 15 residues. Germline trimming cut 2 bases from V and 6 bases from J; bases unmatched to any gene: 2. The V gene's germline CDR1 is MGHRA and CDR2 YSYEKL. CDR3 region: CASSQLGQGAGELFF. CDR3 bases: TGCGCCAGCAGCCAACTGGGACAGGGGGCCGGGGAGCTGTTTTTT.

This clone was recorded once. The rearrangement links TRBV30 to TRBJ2-5; possible D gene TRBD1, 5 bases. The CDR3 has 15 residues. V lost 2 bases and J lost 5, with 18 bases in between. Germline V gene data show CDR1 as GTSNPN and CDR2 as SVGIG (reference sequence). DNA of the CDR3: TGTGCCTGGAGTTTAGGGCAGGGTCTGGGGGAGACCCAGTACTTC. It is translated as CAWSLGQGLGETQYF.

This clone was recorded a few times. The chain couples TRBV5-6 to TRBJ1-1; D gene unclear. This CDR3 is built from 12 residues. The V gene lost 4 bases and the J gene lost 7 bases, with 11 bases spanning the gap. Germline CDR1 reads SGHDT; CDR2 reads YYEEEE. The CDR3 reads CASSQRGGEAFF. Here the CDR3 DNA reads TGTGCCAGCAGCCAGCGGGGAGGTGAAGCTTTCTTT.

This chain connects TRBV19 to TRBJ2-7, with D maybe TRBD1 (6 bases). Germline values: CDR1 LNHDA, CDR2 SQIVND (reference sequence). The CDR3 has 14 amino acids. Trimming shortened V by 7 bases and J by 2 bases, and 15 bases separated the two germline ends. CDR3 DNA sequence: TGTGCCAGTAACTCCCGGGACACAACCTACGAGCAGTACTTC. The encoded protein is CASNSRDTTYEQYF. Combining the CDR3 with reference TRBV19 and TRBJ2-7 gives the whole variable domain DGGITQSPKYLFRKEGQNVTLSCEQNLNHDAMYWYRQDPGQGLRLIYYSQIVNDFQKGDIAEGYSVSREKKESFPLTVTSAQKNPTAFYLCASNSRDTTYEQYFGPGTRLTVT.

The chain is built from TRBV30 and TRBJ1-5; D call uncertain. V was cut by 5 bases and J by 0 bases, with 8 bases left in between. Germline CDR1 GTSNPN, CDR2 SVGIG (reference sequence). The CDR3 is 13 amino acids. CDR3 amino acids: CAWGAGSNQPQHF. The CDR3 DNA reads as TGTGCCTGGGGTGCAGGTAGCAATCAGCCCCAGCATTTT.

There are a few counts of this clone. V usage is TRBV6-6 and J usage is TRBJ2-1; D is uncertain. Trimming took off 6 bases at V and 4 bases at J, with 7 bases between the two ends. Germline V gene lookup returns CDR1 MNHNY and CDR2 SVGAGI (reference sequence). The length of the CDR3 is 12 residues. Here the CDR3 reads CASSLRYNEQFF. The DNA of the CDR3 is TGTGCCAGCAGCCTAAGATACAATGAGCAGTTCTTC.

Here the CDR3 reads CSVRRQGVTDTQYF. DNA of the CDR3: TGCAGCGTTCGCCGGCAAGGGGTCACAGATACGCAGTATTTT. The chain couples TRBV29-1 to TRBJ2-3; D perhaps matches TRBD1 (5 bases). CDR3 length equals 14 residues. Trimming removed 5 bases at V and 2 bases at J, with 14 bases between. Germline V lookup: CDR1 SQVTM, CDR2 ANQGSEA.

DNA of the CDR3: TGTGCCAGCTCACTCGAGACTAGCGGGAGTCGTACCGGGGAGCTGTTTTTT. It translates to CASSLETSGSRTGELFF. The gene calls are TRBV18 and TRBJ2-2; 12 bases match TRBD2. This CDR3 comprises 17 residues. Germline trimming cut 4 bases from V and 5 bases from J; bases unmatched to any gene: 8. CDR1 and CDR2 (germline): KGHSH, LQKENI.

The rearrangement joins TRBV19 to TRBJ2-5, with 7 bases lining up with TRBD1. Germline trimming cut 8 bases from V and 5 bases from J; bases unmatched to any gene: 20. Germline V gene lookup returns CDR1 LNHDA and CDR2 SQIVND (reference sequence). CDR3 size: 17 residues. In DNA, the CDR3 is TGTGCCAGTCAAGCCGTTTGGGGCAGGGGGTCCGGGGAGACCCAGTACTTC. Amino acid sequence: CASQAVWGRGSGETQYF.

This clone occurred a few times. V gene TRBV5-1 combines with J gene TRBJ2-1, with D possibly TRBD2 on 5 matching bases. The CDR3 sequence is 12 residues long. The germline V and J ends were trimmed by 3 bases and 10 bases, with 11 bases remaining between them. Germline values: CDR1 SGHRS, CDR2 YFSETQ. CDR3 protein: CASSSTSGEQFF. The CDR3 DNA reads TGCGCCAGCAGCTCAACTAGTGGCGAGCAGTTCTTC.

This clone has only a few counts. This rearrangement joins TRBV30 to TRBJ2-5; D possibly corresponds to TRBD2 (5 bases). The V gene lost 2 bases and the J gene lost 9 bases, with 22 bases spanning the gap. This CDR3 spans 15 amino acids. Germline CDR1 reads GTSNPN; CDR2 reads SVGIG (reference sequence). Here the CDR3 DNA reads TGTGCCTGGAGTTCCGGACCCCCGGGGATGGGTCCCCAGTACTTC. Its translation: CAWSSGPPGMGPQYF.

The V and J genes are TRBV5-4 and TRBJ2-1; 10 bases are shared with TRBD2. The CDR3 runs 16 residues. V lost 1 base, J lost 7 bases, and 8 bases stayed unmatched. CDR1 is SGHNT and CDR2 is YYREEE in the germline V gene (reference sequence). Written as DNA, the CDR3 is TGTGCCAGCAGCTTGAGAAGGCTAGCGGGAGCGAATGAGCAGTTCTTC. This sequence encodes CASSLRRLAGANEQFF.

The genes are TRBV7-3 and TRBJ2-1; possible D gene TRBD2, 5 bases. Germline values: CDR1 SGHTA, CDR2 FQGTGA. Between the trimmed V and J ends, which lost 6 bases and 9 bases, there was a span of 21 bases. The CDR3 is made up of 15 amino acids. The CDR3 loop is CASSPGSAQKGEQFF. In DNA, the CDR3 is TGTGCCAGCAGTCCGGGGTCAGCCCAGAAGGGTGAGCAGTTCTTC.

This clone was picked up a small number of times. V usage is TRBV27 and J usage is TRBJ1-4, with 8 bases that match TRBD1. CDR1 is MNHEY, CDR2 SMNVEV, per germline (reference sequence). The CDR3 length is 15 residues. Trimming took 0 bases from V and 7 from J; bases not matched to a gene: 4. The CDR3 DNA reads TGTGCCAGCAGTTTATCGTGGACAGGGAGTGAAAAACTGTTTTTT. Translation gives CASSLSWTGSEKLFF. Supplemented by reference TRBV27 and TRBJ1-4, the full variable domain reads EAQVTQNPRYLITVTGKKLTVTCSQNMNHEYMSWYRQDPGLGLRQIYYSMNVEVTDKGDVPEGYKVSRKEKRNFPLILESPSPNQTSLYFCASSLSWTGSEKLFFGSGTQLSVL.

This chain connects TRBV7-8 to TRBJ2-5; 10 bases line up with TRBD1. The ends lost 4 bases at V and 0 bases at J; junction bases unmatched: 2. Germline-derived CDR1 and CDR2 are SGHVS and FQNEAQ. CDR3 length equals 15 residues. CDR3 residues: CASSWGQGYQETQYF. Here the CDR3 DNA reads TGTGCCAGCAGCTGGGGACAGGGGTACCAAGAGACCCAGTACTTC.

The chain combines TRBV28 with TRBJ2-7, with D hard to call. The V gene's germline CDR1 is MDHEN and CDR2 SYDVKM. V lost 3 bases and J lost 0, with 3 bases in between. The CDR3 loop spans 12 amino acids. The CDR3 region has the DNA TGTGCCAGCAGTTTGAGCTCCTACGAGCAGTACTTC. It is translated as CASSLSSYEQYF.

This clone was detected a few times. V is TRBV10-3 and J is TRBJ2-3, with 13 bases matching TRBD2. Trimming took 5 bases from V and 2 from J; bases not matched to a gene: 10. In germline, CDR1 is ENHRY, CDR2 SYGVKD. The CDR3 extends over 18 amino acids. The CDR3 region is CAISLTGTSGAYTDTQYF. CDR3 nucleotide sequence: TGTGCCATCAGTCTAACCGGGACTAGCGGGGCTTACACAGATACGCAGTATTTT.

This sequence joins TRBV7-8 and TRBJ2-1; 10 bases line up with TRBD1. CDR1 and CDR2 (germline): SGHVS, FQNEAQ. This CDR3 is built from 14 residues. Trimming at V came to 5 bases and at J to 7 bases, leaving 5 bases not matched to a gene. This CDR3 is CASSRGTGDNEQFF. DNA of the CDR3: TGTGCCAGCAGCAGAGGGACAGGGGATAATGAGCAGTTCTTC. The whole variable domain, remainder taken from reference TRBV7-8 and TRBJ2-1, is GAGVSQSPRYKVAKRGQDVALRCDPISGHVSLFWYQQALGQGPEFLTYFQNEAQLDKSGLPSDRFFAERPEGSVSTLKIQRTQQEDSAVYLCASSRGTGDNEQFFGPGTRLTVL.

This clone has more than one count but fewer than ten. The chain recombines TRBV7-9 with TRBJ2-3; D is uncertain. In germline, CDR1 is SEHNR, CDR2 FQNEAQ (reference sequence). V shed 7 bases and J shed 9 bases, with 14 bases lying between them. This CDR3 is 12 amino acids long. The CDR3: CASTRGIETQYF. The CDR3, as DNA: TGTGCCAGCACCCGAGGCATAGAGACGCAGTATTTT. Full variable domain (missing parts from reference TRBV7-9 and TRBJ2-3): DTGVSQNPRHKITKRGQNVTFRCDPISEHNRLYWYRQTLGQGPEFLTYFQNEAQLEKSRLLSDRFSAERPKGSFSTLEIQRTEQGDSAMYLCASTRGIETQYFGPGTRLTVL.

The chain combines TRBV4-1 with TRBJ2-7, with D possibly TRBD1 on 6 matching bases. V was trimmed by 2 bases and J by 6 bases, leaving 14 bases between them. Germline CDR1 MGHRA, CDR2 YSYEKL. This CDR3 has 14 residues. DNA for the CDR3: TGCGCCAGCAGCCAAACCACAGGGTCGAGCGAGCAGTACTTC. Residues: CASSQTTGSSEQYF.

This clone was seen a single time. DNA for the CDR3: TGTGCCAGCACCCCTCGTGCCGGACAGGGGGTTCAGTACTTC. This translates into CASTPRAGQGVQYF. This chain links TRBV28 with TRBJ2-7; 10 positions match TRBD1. CDR3 length equals 14 residues. Germline CDR1 reads MDHEN; CDR2 reads SYDVKM. V was pared by 7 bases and J by 10 bases, with 13 bases of the junction left unmatched.

The chain is built from TRBV9 and TRBJ2-5; maybe TRBD1 (6 bases). CDR1 SGDLS and CDR2 YYNGEE come from the germline V gene. The V end lost 2 bases, the J end lost 4 bases, and 18 bases lay between the germline ends. This CDR3 comprises 16 residues. The CDR3 protein is CASSVGAQGRGETQYF. CDR3 sequence (DNA): TGTGCCAGCAGCGTGGGCGCACAGGGACGGGGAGAGACCCAGTACTTC.

This clone occurred a few times. The CDR3 protein is CASSPTGGNTIYF. As DNA, the CDR3 is TGTGCCAGCAGCCCGACTGGGGGGAACACCATATATTTT. The chain links TRBV5-6 to TRBJ1-3; D is possibly TRBD1 (5 bases). This CDR3 is 13 amino acids long. Deletions cut 4 bases from V and 7 bases from J, with 12 bases between. The germline CDR1 and CDR2 sequences are SGHDT and YYEEEE. Using reference TRBV5-6 and TRBJ1-3 for the parts outside the CDR3, the full variable domain is DAGVTQSPTHLIKTRGQQVTLRCSPKSGHDTVSWYQQALGQGPQFIFQYYEEEERQRGNFPDRFSGHQFPNYSSELNVNALLLGDSALYLCASSPTGGNTIYFGEGSWLTVV.

V and J are TRBV4-2 and TRBJ2-7; possibly TRBD1 for D (5 bases). In germline, CDR1 is LGHNA, CDR2 YNFKEQ. The V end was cut by 2 bases, the J end by 0 bases, with 11 bases between. This CDR3 comprises 15 residues. This CDR3 is CASSQLTDSSYEQYF. DNA for the CDR3: TGTGCCAGCAGCCAACTTACTGACAGCTCCTACGAGCAGTACTTC.

This clone was detected only a few times. The CDR3 coding sequence is TGTGCCCTCGGGGAGGGGGGGCGCAAAGGCTACACCTTC. Protein sequence: CALGEGGRKGYTF. The V and J genes are TRBV7-2 and TRBJ1-2; possible D gene TRBD1, 6 bases. Germline V CDR1 and CDR2: SGHTA, FQGNSA. The V gene lost 11 bases and the J gene lost 8 bases, with 21 bases spanning the gap. The CDR3 extends over 13 amino acids.